The rows below give T cell receptor beta chains drawn from one sample of a study of T cells expressing NK-cell markers. With the 5' RACE reads reprocessed, TCRdb shows one record per CDR3 protein and no DNA. Here the sample table reports approximately 550,000 distinct CDR3 sequences. Sequencing input: blood T cells: a sorted CD56 or NKG2C T cell subset, CD4+ or CD8+ T cells, or bulk PBMC T cells (not recorded which). The receptors shown here come from a man younger than 30 in good health. Each CDR3 is given with its conserved first and last residue. Each record gives: CDR3 length, J gene, V gene, CDR3 protein.

cdr3_length: 14
j_call: TRBJ1-1
v_call: TRBV12-3/TRBV12-4
cdr3_aa: CASSLAGSAAEAFF

cdr3_length: 16
j_call: TRBJ1-3
v_call: TRBV18
cdr3_aa: CASSQPYRDRGNTIYF

cdr3_length: 14
j_call: TRBJ1-3
v_call: TRBV30
cdr3_aa: CAWSLGQGANTIYF

cdr3_length: 13
j_call: TRBJ2-1
v_call: TRBV29-1
cdr3_aa: CSVVGVSYNEQFF

cdr3_length: 17
j_call: TRBJ2-7
v_call: TRBV4-2
cdr3_aa: CASSQQVRTSFAYEQYF

cdr3_length: 13
j_call: TRBJ1-2
v_call: TRBV29-1
cdr3_aa: CSVPTILGGGYSF

cdr3_length: 17
j_call: TRBJ2-2
v_call: TRBV7-7
cdr3_aa: CASSFRPSGRNTGELFF

cdr3_length: 15
j_call: TRBJ1-5
v_call: TRBV27
cdr3_aa: CASKTKMTVFLPQHF

cdr3_length: 15
j_call: TRBJ2-2
v_call: TRBV7-9
cdr3_aa: CASSLSGQDLWELFF

cdr3_length: 14
j_call: TRBJ2-1
v_call: TRBV4-3
cdr3_aa: CASSQDRAEDEQFF

cdr3_length: 16
j_call: TRBJ1-6
v_call: TRBV20-1
cdr3_aa: CSAHPLGGGSNSPLHF

cdr3_length: 16
j_call: TRBJ2-3
v_call: TRBV20-1
cdr3_aa: CSARLGRKTSTDTQYF

cdr3_length: 15
j_call: TRBJ2-5
v_call: TRBV20-1
cdr3_aa: CSASPPTGIGETQYF

cdr3_length: 15
j_call: TRBJ2-1
v_call: TRBV11-3
cdr3_aa: CASSLGDHPMNEQFF

cdr3_length: 16
j_call: TRBJ1-4
v_call: TRBV20-1
cdr3_aa: CSASQAATATNEKLFF

cdr3_length: 17
j_call: TRBJ2-1
v_call: TRBV15
cdr3_aa: CATSRGTGRPLYNEQFF

cdr3_length: 13
j_call: TRBJ2-7
v_call: TRBV20-1
cdr3_aa: CSADFPSSYEQYF

cdr3_length: 14
j_call: TRBJ2-1
v_call: TRBV20-1
cdr3_aa: CSATRGRLYNEQFF

cdr3_length: 15
j_call: TRBJ1-4
v_call: TRBV4-2
cdr3_aa: CASSQGEGAYEKLFF

cdr3_length: 15
j_call: TRBJ2-1
v_call: TRBV30
cdr3_aa: CAWSYPSRSRGEQFF

cdr3_length: 16
j_call: TRBJ2-7
v_call: TRBV4-2
cdr3_aa: CASSFQGGQPNYEQYF

cdr3_length: 16
j_call: TRBJ2-1
v_call: TRBV6-5
cdr3_aa: CASSYNTGQGRGEQFF

cdr3_length: 15
j_call: TRBJ1-1
v_call: TRBV5-1
cdr3_aa: CASSSGGQVNTEAFF

cdr3_length: 12
j_call: TRBJ1-2
v_call: TRBV28
cdr3_aa: CASCYGSVGYTF

cdr3_length: 16
j_call: TRBJ2-5
v_call: TRBV7-8
cdr3_aa: CASSNLAGGGQETQYF

cdr3_length: 14
j_call: TRBJ2-1
v_call: TRBV27
cdr3_aa: CASSLSPTGTSQFF

cdr3_length: 15
j_call: TRBJ2-1
v_call: TRBV6-1
cdr3_aa: CASSRTDLSYNEQFF

cdr3_length: 14
j_call: TRBJ1-1
v_call: TRBV6-5
cdr3_aa: CASSPDPRQGEAFF

cdr3_length: 14
j_call: TRBJ1-2
v_call: TRBV20-1
cdr3_aa: CSASPEDRNYGYTF

cdr3_length: 15
j_call: TRBJ2-1
v_call: TRBV4-1
cdr3_aa: CASSQTPSGRNEQFF

cdr3_length: 13
j_call: TRBJ2-4
v_call: TRBV12-3/TRBV12-4
cdr3_aa: CASSPDLVNIQYF

cdr3_length: 13
j_call: TRBJ1-6
v_call: TRBV7-9
cdr3_aa: CASSLWMDSPLHF

cdr3_length: 15
j_call: TRBJ1-6
v_call: TRBV30
cdr3_aa: CAWSVLDRDNSPLHF

cdr3_length: 15
j_call: TRBJ2-1
v_call: TRBV4-2
cdr3_aa: CASSQEAGGTNEQFF

cdr3_length: 16
j_call: TRBJ1-1
v_call: TRBV5-4
cdr3_aa: CASSFPRGRGNTEAFF

cdr3_length: 15
j_call: TRBJ1-4
v_call: TRBV15
cdr3_aa: CATSGIVATNEKLFF

cdr3_length: 17
j_call: TRBJ2-7
v_call: TRBV6-1
cdr3_aa: CASSIAGLAGYSYEQYF

cdr3_length: 13
j_call: TRBJ2-2
v_call: TRBV7-9
cdr3_aa: CASSFLRAGELFF